The 20 T cell receptor beta chains below come from one sample, sequenced in a study of CDR3 diversity in severe acne. TCRdb redid the calling of the PCR reads with MiXCR, one entry per CDR3 protein. The data hold roughly 79,000 distinct CDR3 sequences, with around 50% observed a single time. Sample: blood. The receptors shown here come from a male donor with severe acne vulgaris.

This clonotype appeared many times. This chain links TRBV5-5 with TRBJ2-7, with D perhaps matching TRBD2 (6 bases). The CDR3 has 13 amino acids. Germline loops: CDR1 SGHKS, CDR2 YYEKEE (reference sequence). Trimming removed 2 bases at V and 4 bases at J, with 10 bases between. Here the CDR3 reads CASSFREAYEQYF. For the CDR3, the DNA is TGTGCCAGCAGCTTCAGGGAGGCTTACGAGCAGTACTTC.

This clonotype was recorded many times. The chain links TRBV12-3 or TRBV12-4 to TRBJ2-5; 14 bases fit TRBD2. V lost 5 bases and J lost 5; bases outside the gene matches: 7. The CDR3 is made up of 16 amino acids. The CDR3 loop is CASSRTSGGLGETQYF. For the CDR3, the DNA is TGTGCCAGCAGTCGGACTAGCGGGGGGCTAGGGGAGACCCAGTACTTC.

The table lists this clonotype with many counts. This chain links TRBV6-6 with TRBJ1-3; the match to TRBD1 covers 7 bases. The J segment lost 4 bases and the V segment lost 6 bases, leaving 6 bases of the junction unmatched. Germline CDR1 reads MNHNY; CDR2 reads SVGAGI (reference sequence). The CDR3 loop spans 14 amino acids. As DNA, the CDR3 is TGTGCCAGCAGGGAGACAGGGAACGGAAACACCATATATTTT. Its protein is CASRETGNGNTIYF.

This clonotype came up many times. The chain is built from TRBV12-3 or TRBV12-4 and TRBJ1-2; 10 bases map to TRBD1. V shed 3 bases, J shed 10 bases, and the junction held 5 bases outside the gene matches. The CDR3 has 13 amino acids. The CDR3 reads CASSFAGTGDYTF. DNA of the CDR3: TGTGCCAGCAGTTTCGCCGGGACAGGGGACTACACCTTC.

This clonotype showed up many times. The chain links TRBV7-9 to TRBJ2-7; no firm D call. Germline CDR1 and CDR2: SEHNR and FQNEAQ (reference sequence). The V gene lost 6 bases and the J gene lost 1 base, with 16 bases spanning the gap. The CDR3 sequence is 15 residues long. The CDR3 DNA is TGTGCCAGCAGTCAGTTACACTTTAATTCCTACGAGCAGTACGTC. As protein: CASSQLHFNSYEQYV.

The chain has TRBV10-3 and TRBJ2-3, with D uncertain. V lost 0 bases to trimming and J lost 4 bases, with 17 bases between them. Germline assignment: CDR1 ENHRY and CDR2 SYGVKD. CDR3 length: 17 amino acids. CDR3 sequence (DNA): TGTGCCATCAGTGAGTCCATGGGCCGCCACGGTTCAGATACGCAGTATTTT. This gives the protein CAISESMGRHGSDTQYF.

This clonotype showed up many times. The chain combines TRBV12-3 or TRBV12-4 with TRBJ2-1, with TRBD2 matching 10 bases. This CDR3 is built from 17 residues. Trimming cost V 5 bases and J 2 bases; bases outside gene matches: 9. The CDR3 protein is CASSPQGLARAYNEQFF. The CDR3, as DNA: TGTGCCAGCAGTCCCCAGGGACTAGCGAGGGCCTACAATGAGCAGTTCTTC.

This clonotype was counted at least ten times. This chain joins TRBV30 and TRBJ2-7; TRBD1 matches at 9 bases. The trim removed 7 bases at V and 3 bases at J, leaving 4 bases unmatched. The CDR3 length is 12 residues. Germline CDR1 and CDR2: GTSNPN and SVGIG (reference sequence). Here the CDR3 DNA reads TGTGCCTACGGGACAGGGAACTACGAGCAGTACTTC. Its translation is CAYGTGNYEQYF.

This clonotype appeared many times. The chain links TRBV3-1 to TRBJ2-3; 10 bases agree with TRBD2. CDR3 length equals 17 residues. Germline V gene sequence: CDR1 LGHDT, CDR2 YNNKEL (reference sequence). V lost 1 base and J lost 4; bases outside the gene matches: 8. The CDR3 protein is CASSQVSSGSGSDTQYF. As DNA, the CDR3 is TGTGCCAGCAGCCAAGTTTCTAGCGGGAGTGGGTCAGATACGCAGTATTTT.

The chain links TRBV7-2 to TRBJ2-1; 11 bases line up with TRBD2. Germline CDR1 SGHTA, CDR2 FQGNSA. V shed 4 bases, J shed 5 bases, and the junction held 1 base outside the gene matches. This CDR3 is built from 14 residues. Written as DNA, the CDR3 is TGTGCCAGCAGCTGGGGACTAGCGGACAATGAGCAGTTCTTC. Its protein product is CASSWGLADNEQFF. The full variable domain, its missing parts supplied by reference TRBV7-2 and TRBJ2-1, is GAGVSQSPSNKVTEKGKDVELRCDPISGHTALYWYRQSLGQGLEFLIYFQGNSAPDKSGLPSDRFSAERTGGSVSTLTIQRTQQEDSAVYLCASSWGLADNEQFFGPGTRLTVL.

This clonotype was recorded a few times. The chain has TRBV11-3 and TRBJ2-1, with TRBD2 matching over 9 bases. The CDR3 sequence is 16 residues long. Germline CDR1 SGHNT, CDR2 YENEEA. V lost 5 bases and J lost 3; bases outside the gene matches: 8. The CDR3 nucleotides are TGTGCCAGCAGCCTTAGTAGGACTAGCGACTACAATGAGCAGTTCTTC. Translating gives CASSLSRTSDYNEQFF. Based on the CDR3 plus reference TRBV11-3 and TRBJ2-1, the full variable domain is EAGVVQSPRYKIIEKKQPVAFWCNPISGHNTLYWYLQNLGQGPELLIRYENEEAVDDSQLPKDRFSAERLKGVDSTLKIQPAELGDSAVYLCASSLSRTSDYNEQFFGPGTRLTVL.

This clonotype has a count of ten or more. The chain's CDR3 is CASSPNSLSNTEAFF. The DNA for the CDR3 is TGTGCCAGCAGTCCCAACAGTCTCTCGAACACTGAAGCTTTCTTT. This chain links TRBV28 with TRBJ1-1; D is ambiguous. Trimming took 5 bases from V and 1 from J, leaving 14 bases between them. This CDR3 contains 15 residues. The germline gives CDR1 MDHEN, CDR2 SYDVKM.

Comments on this clonotype: Compared with germline, one end of the junction differs, possibly owing to a read error. The chain couples TRBV5-1 to TRBJ2-7; perhaps D is TRBD1 or TRBD2 (5 bases each). Per the germline V gene, CDR1 is SGHRS and CDR2 is YFSETQ. The CDR3 is 13 residues long. The CDR3 DNA follows: TGTGCCAGCAGCAAGGGACCAGTATACGAGCAGTACTTC. Translation gives CASSKGPVYEQYF.

CDR3 nucleotide sequence: TGTGCCAGCAGCGAGTATGATCAGCCCCAGCATTTT. It translates to CASSEYDQPQHF. V gene TRBV13 combines with J gene TRBJ1-5, with D unclear. The germline gives CDR1 PRHDT, CDR2 FYEKMQ (reference sequence). The CDR3 sequence is 12 residues long. Trimming left V 5 bases short and J 5 bases short, with 7 bases between.

Here the CDR3 reads CATSREWSGELFF. Here the CDR3 DNA reads TGTGCCACCAGCAGAGAATGGAGCGGGGAGCTGTTTTTT. The gene calls are TRBV15 and TRBJ2-2; D is ambiguous. V gave up 0 bases and J gave up 7 bases, with 6 bases separating them. The CDR3 totals 13 residues. The germline gives CDR1 LNHNV, CDR2 YYDKDF (reference sequence).

By sample share, this clonotype is medium-sized. The gene calls are TRBV20-1 and TRBJ2-7; tentative D call: TRBD1 (5 bases). This CDR3 is built from 13 residues. CDR1 is DFQATT and CDR2 is SNEGSKA in the germline V gene (reference sequence). V was trimmed by 3 bases and J by 2 bases, leaving 11 bases between them. CDR3 protein: CSASRSGTYEQYF. CDR3 nucleotide sequence: TGCAGTGCTAGCCGCTCAGGGACCTACGAGCAGTACTTC.

This clonotype has a handful of counts. V and J are TRBV29-1 and TRBJ1-3; D gene ambiguous. V lost 8 bases, J lost 8 bases, and 4 bases lay in between. CDR1 SQVTM and CDR2 ANQGSEA come from the germline V gene. The CDR3 sequence is 8 residues long. The CDR3 loop is CSSDTIYF. CDR3 DNA sequence: TGCAGCAGCGACACCATATATTTT.

On this clonotype: Given a much more abundant clone one base away, this may be a read error. The genes are TRBV9 and TRBJ2-3, with TRBD2 matching 7 bases. Trimming took 3 bases from V and 1 from J; bases not matched to a gene: 11. This CDR3 is built from 17 residues. CDR1 SGDLS and CDR2 YYNGEE come from the germline V gene. CDR3 in amino acids: CASSALFVGGCTDTQYF. The CDR3 DNA sequence: TGTGCCAGCAGCGCGCTTTTCGTCGGGGGGTGCACAGATACGCAGTATTTT.

The chain combines TRBV4-3 with TRBJ2-1; 12 bases align to TRBD2. V dropped 0 bases and J dropped 8; count of bases not matched to a gene: 5. The CDR3 contains 16 residues. Germline assignment: CDR1 LGHNA and CDR2 YSLEER. CDR3 amino acids: CASSQDSLAGGDEQFF. The CDR3 region has the DNA TGCGCCAGCAGCCAAGATAGCCTAGCGGGAGGGGATGAGCAGTTCTTC.

This sequence joins TRBV7-2 and TRBJ2-1; a weak D match, TRBD2 (6 bases). CDR1 is SGHTA, CDR2 FQGNSA, per germline. The germline V and J ends were trimmed by 1 base and 5 bases, with 12 bases remaining between them. This CDR3 has 15 residues. The CDR3 sequence is CASSLGGTCNNEQFF. The CDR3 DNA sequence: TGTGCCAGCAGCTTAGGAGGGACTTGCAACAATGAGCAGTTCTTC. The full variable domain, its missing parts supplied by reference TRBV7-2 and TRBJ2-1, is GAGVSQSPSNKVTEKGKDVELRCDPISGHTALYWYRQSLGQGLEFLIYFQGNSAPDKSGLPSDRFSAERTGGSVSTLTIQRTQQEDSAVYLCASSLGGTCNNEQFFGPGTRLTVL.